This T cell receptor beta chain was captured by sequencing in a study of beta chain features in type 1 diabetes. The CDR3 is made up of 13 amino acids. The germline V gene encodes CDR1 SGHRS and CDR2 YFSETQ. The V end lost 4 bases, the J end lost 1 base, and 8 bases lay between the germline ends. Sequenced material consisted of expressed TCRB transcripts (all of the isolated RNA was reverse transcribed). Data came from immunoSEQ multiplex PCR; TCRdb stores just in-frame clones and leaves some out. The sample lists 35,000 or so clones, roughly 67% occurring once. The chain links TRBV5-1 to TRBJ1-1, with D tentatively TRBD1 (5 bases). Specimen: Tregs from blood. The receptor's source is a woman aged 25 to 45 in good health. This CDR3 reads CASSPGQNTEAFF. CDR3 bases: TGCGCCAGCAGCCCTGGACAGAACACTGAAGCTTTCTTT.